A single T cell receptor (beta chain) is shown here with its context. These data belong to a study of T cell changes during pregnancy in multiple sclerosis. Measured with immunoSEQ multiplex PCR; TCRdb has only the in-frame clones, and not every one. Of about 48,000 clones listed, 80% to 90% were seen once; the top ten hold 1% to 1.5%. The source material was CD4+ T cells from peripheral blood mononuclear cells, sampled in the second trimester of pregnancy. The sequence derives from a female donor with multiple sclerosis, enrolled in a pregnancy study.

The CDR3 region has the DNA TGTGCCAGCAGTGAAAAGCTGAACACTGAAGCTTTCTTT. Protein: CASSEKLNTEAFF. The V and J genes are TRBV2 and TRBJ1-1; D is unclear. Germline CDR1 reads SNHLY; CDR2 reads FYNNEI. This CDR3 has 13 amino acids. V was trimmed by 2 bases and J by 0 bases, leaving 4 bases between them.